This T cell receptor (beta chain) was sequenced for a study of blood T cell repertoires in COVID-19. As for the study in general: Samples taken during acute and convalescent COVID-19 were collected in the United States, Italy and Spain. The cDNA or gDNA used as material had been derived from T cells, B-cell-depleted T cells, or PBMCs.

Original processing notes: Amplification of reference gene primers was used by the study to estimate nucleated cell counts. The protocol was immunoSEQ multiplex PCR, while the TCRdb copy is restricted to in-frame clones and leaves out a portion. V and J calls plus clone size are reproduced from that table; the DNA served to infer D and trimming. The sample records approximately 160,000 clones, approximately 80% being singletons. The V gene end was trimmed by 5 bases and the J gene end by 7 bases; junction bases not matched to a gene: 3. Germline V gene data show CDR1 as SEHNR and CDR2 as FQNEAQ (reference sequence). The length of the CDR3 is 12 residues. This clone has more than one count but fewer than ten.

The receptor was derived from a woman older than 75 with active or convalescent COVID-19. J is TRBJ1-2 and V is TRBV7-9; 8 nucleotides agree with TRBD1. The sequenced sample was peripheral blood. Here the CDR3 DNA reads TGTGCCAGCAGCCCGACAGGGGTTGGCTACACCTTC. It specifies CASSPTGVGYTF.